This entry describes one T cell receptor (beta chain). Its antigen is as yet unknown. The data were produced by immunoSEQ multiplex PCR, yet TCRdb's version contains in-frame clones alone and is incomplete. The sample records some 69,000 clones, 75% to 85% being singletons. This sample is drawn from a study of T cell responses to AZD1222 COVID-19 vaccine. Findings and caveats of the study: Spike-specific TCR breadth and depth were elevated following two AZD1222 doses.

This TCR was sampled from an adult who received the AZD1222 COVID-19 vaccine. The input for sequencing was peripheral blood, taken 28 days after the second AZD1222 dose.

CDR3 protein: CASSIRTGRSNTEAFF. The DNA of the CDR3 is TGCGCCAGCAGCATAAGGACAGGGCGATCGAACACTGAAGCTTTCTTT. The chain links TRBV5-1 to TRBJ1-1, with 8 bases identical to TRBD1. Germline trimming cut 4 bases from V and 1 base from J; bases unmatched to any gene: 9. Germline V gene data show CDR1 as SGHRS and CDR2 as YFSETQ. CDR3 length: 16 residues. Full variable domain (rest looked up from reference TRBV5-1 and TRBJ1-1): KAGVTQTPRYLIKTRGQQVTLSCSPISGHRSVSWYQQTPGQGLQFLFEYFSETQRNKGNFPGRFSGRQFSNSRSEMNVSTLELGDSALYLCASSIRTGRSNTEAFFGQGTRLTVV.